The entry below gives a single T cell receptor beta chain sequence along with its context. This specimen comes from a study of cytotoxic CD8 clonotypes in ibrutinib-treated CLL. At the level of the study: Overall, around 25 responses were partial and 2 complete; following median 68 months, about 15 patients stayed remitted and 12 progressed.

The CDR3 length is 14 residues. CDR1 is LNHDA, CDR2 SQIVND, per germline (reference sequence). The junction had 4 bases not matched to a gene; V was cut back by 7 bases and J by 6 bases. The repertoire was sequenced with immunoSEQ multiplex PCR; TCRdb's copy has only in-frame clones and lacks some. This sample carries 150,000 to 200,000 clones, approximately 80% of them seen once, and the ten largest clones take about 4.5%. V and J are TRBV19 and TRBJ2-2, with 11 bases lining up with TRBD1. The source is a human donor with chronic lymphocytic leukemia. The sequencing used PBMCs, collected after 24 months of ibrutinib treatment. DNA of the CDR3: TGTGCCAGTATTGGACAGGGGGCCGCCGGGGAGCTGTTTTTT. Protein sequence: CASIGQGAAGELFF.